These 31 T cell receptor beta chains were all obtained from the same sample, sequenced in a study of CD8+ T cells in alopecia areata. Extracted RNA was reverse transcribed, and the resulting cDNA served as sequencing template. Clones were sequenced by immunoSEQ multiplex PCR, and TCRdb holds only the in-frame ones, with some missing. This sample has 200,000 to 250,000 clones, with more than 55% found just once. Sequenced: CD8+ T cells sorted from blood. These receptors all stem from a human donor in good health.

CDR3 coding DNA: TGTGCCAGCAGCTGGGGACAGCCGACCTCTGGGGCCAACGTCCTGACTTTC. Protein sequence: CASSWGQPTSGANVLTF. The J gene is TRBJ2-6, the V gene TRBV5-6; 7 bases map to TRBD1. Germline values: CDR1 SGHDT, CDR2 YYEEEE. Trimming took 3 bases from V and 0 from J; bases not matched to a gene: 6. The CDR3 length is 17 residues.

This chain joins TRBV9 and TRBJ1-4, with D hard to call. Deletions cut 0 bases from V and 10 bases from J, with 10 bases between. CDR1 and CDR2 (germline): SGDLS, YYNGEE. This CDR3 contains 13 residues. CDR3 sequence: CASSVGGKTKLFF. CDR3 nucleotides: TGTGCCAGCAGCGTAGGAGGGAAGACAAAACTGTTTTTT.

The chain recombines TRBV2 with TRBJ2-5; D is perhaps TRBD1 (7 bases). Trimming took 7 bases from V and 5 from J, leaving 14 bases between them. This CDR3 spans 13 amino acids. Germline V lookup: CDR1 SNHLY, CDR2 FYNNEI. The CDR3 spells CASMEGARETQYF. Written as DNA, the CDR3 is TGTGCCAGCATGGAGGGGGCGAGGGAGACCCAGTACTTC.

The genes are TRBV7-7 and TRBJ2-2, with 7 bases aligning to TRBD2. The J segment lost 0 bases and the V segment lost 8 bases, leaving 0 bases of the junction unmatched. The CDR3 has 13 residues. Germline V gene sequence: CDR1 SSHAT, CDR2 FNYEAQ (reference sequence). CDR3 nucleotides: TGTGCCAGCGGGGGGGCGAACACCGGGGAGCTGTTTTTT. Translation: CASGGANTGELFF.

The V and J genes are TRBV9 and TRBJ2-5; no definite D call. Between the trimmed V and J ends, which lost 2 bases and 9 bases, there was a span of 17 bases. The CDR3 is made up of 14 amino acids. The germline V gene has CDR1 SGDLS and CDR2 YYNGEE. The CDR3: CASSVVTVLRAQYF. The CDR3 DNA follows: TGTGCCAGCAGCGTTGTCACAGTCCTTCGCGCCCAGTACTTC.

This clone has only a few counts. This chain connects TRBV29-1 to TRBJ2-2; 8 bases fit TRBD1. The CDR3 runs 15 residues. With 0 bases clipped from V and 3 bases from J, the junction kept 3 bases outside the gene matches. Per the germline V gene, CDR1 is SQVTM and CDR2 is ANQGSEA. CDR3 in DNA: TGCAGCGTTGAAGACAACAGGGGGGACACCGGGGAGCTGTTTTTT. This gives the protein CSVEDNRGDTGELFF.

The rearrangement links TRBV19 to TRBJ2-6; 11 bases align to TRBD1. The CDR3 consists of 16 residues. Germline-derived CDR1 and CDR2 are LNHDA and SQIVND (reference sequence). Germline trimming cut 10 bases from V and 1 base from J; bases unmatched to any gene: 6. The CDR3 protein is CATGQGAGSGANVLTF. CDR3 nucleotide sequence: TGTGCCACCGGACAGGGGGCTGGTTCTGGGGCCAACGTCCTGACTTTC.

The CDR3 nucleotides read TGTGCCAGCAGTTACTCTCCCAGCGGGGGGTGGCTGGAGCAGTACTTC. Its protein is CASSYSPSGGWLEQYF. The chain recombines TRBV6-5 with TRBJ2-7, with 9 bases identical to TRBD2. The CDR3 consists of 16 residues. Germline CDR1 MNHEY, CDR2 SVGAGI. Unmatched junction bases numbered 10, after V lost 0 bases and J lost 7 bases.

The V gene is TRBV29-1, the J gene TRBJ2-1; D possibly corresponds to TRBD2 (7 bases). The CDR3 length is 10 residues. Germline V gene data show CDR1 as SQVTM and CDR2 as ANQGSEA. Trimming shortened V by 7 bases and J by 9 bases, and 10 bases separated the two germline ends. DNA for the CDR3: TGCAGCGGCGGGGGCGGTGAGCAGTTCTTC. This gives the protein CSGGGGEQFF.

This clone has more than one count but fewer than ten. V usage is TRBV6-5 and J usage is TRBJ2-3; no firm D call. CDR1 and CDR2 (germline): MNHEY, SVGAGI. The CDR3 runs to 13 residues. The V and J ends lost 0 bases and 7 bases respectively, with 8 bases between them. The CDR3 region is CASSYSTLNTQYF. DNA for the CDR3: TGTGCCAGCAGTTACTCGACCCTCAATACGCAGTATTTT.

This clone was found a few times. V and J are TRBV13 and TRBJ1-2; weak D call: TRBD1 (5 bases). V shed 3 bases and J shed 6 bases, with 14 bases lying between them. The CDR3 is 14 residues long. CDR1 PRHDT and CDR2 FYEKMQ come from the germline V gene (reference sequence). Here the CDR3 DNA reads TGTGCCAGCAGCTTGGGGGGGTTACGCGATGGCTACACCTTC. Translated: CASSLGGLRDGYTF.

This clone was detected a few times. V usage is TRBV4-1 and J usage is TRBJ2-1; 10 nucleotides agree with TRBD2. The J segment lost 8 bases and the V segment lost 5 bases, leaving 3 bases of the junction unmatched. The CDR3 covers 13 residues. Looked up from germline, CDR1 is MGHRA and CDR2 is YSYEKL. The CDR3 region is CASSELAGDEQFF. CDR3 in DNA: TGCGCCAGCAGCGAGCTAGCGGGGGATGAGCAGTTCTTC.

This clone was observed many times. The chain is built from TRBV7-9 and TRBJ2-6; D is ambiguous. Germline V gene data show CDR1 as SEHNR and CDR2 as FQNEAQ (reference sequence). The CDR3 has 14 amino acids. V was cut by 3 bases and J by 4 bases, with 7 bases left in between. CDR3 region: CASSLNSGANVLTF. The CDR3, as DNA: TGTGCCAGCAGCTTGAACTCCGGGGCCAACGTCCTGACTTTC.

This clone was seen only a few times. The sample holds other DNA sequences that translate to the same CDR3. The chain employs TRBV7-9 and TRBJ1-1; weak D call: TRBD1 (5 bases). CDR1 is SEHNR and CDR2 is FQNEAQ in the germline V gene (reference sequence). V gave up 4 bases and J gave up 5 bases, with 8 bases separating them. CDR3 length: 12 residues. The CDR3 region is CASSSGGTEAFF. The CDR3 DNA reads as TGTGCCAGCAGCTCCGGGGGTACTGAAGCTTTCTTT.

DNA of the CDR3: TGTGCCAGCAGCATGTTGACTGTGACCGGGGAGCTGTTTTTT. Protein product: CASSMLTVTGELFF. The chain combines TRBV7-9 with TRBJ2-2; D unclear. The CDR3 spans 14 residues. V lost 5 bases to trimming and J lost 5 bases, with 12 bases between them. Looked up from germline, CDR1 is SEHNR and CDR2 is FQNEAQ (reference sequence).

The chain couples TRBV7-9 to TRBJ1-2; D is unclear. The V end lost 7 bases, the J end lost 8 bases, and 11 bases lay between the germline ends. CDR1 SEHNR and CDR2 FQNEAQ come from the germline V gene (reference sequence). The CDR3 consists of 11 residues. CDR3 amino acids: CASTPSEGYTF. The CDR3 nucleotides read TGTGCCAGCACCCCCTCCGAGGGCTACACCTTC.

This clone was counted between two and nine times. The genes are TRBV29-1 and TRBJ2-1, with 7 bases fitting TRBD2. Losses at the gene ends were 6 bases for V and 1 base for J; bases not matched to a gene: 9. Germline CDR1 and CDR2: SQVTM and ANQGSEA. The CDR3 loop spans 15 amino acids. Written as DNA, the CDR3 is TGCAGCGTACCCCAGCAGGGAGGGTCCTACAATGAGCAGTTCTTC. Residues: CSVPQQGGSYNEQFF.

The V and J genes are TRBV7-2 and TRBJ2-1, with D possibly being TRBD1 or TRBD2 (6 bases each). Germline V gene data show CDR1 as SGHTA and CDR2 as FQGNSA. Trimming left V 1 base short and J 7 bases short, with 14 bases between. The CDR3 runs 15 residues. The CDR3 reads CASSLGTEGDNEQFF. The DNA for the CDR3 is TGTGCCAGCAGCTTAGGGACGGAGGGGGATAATGAGCAGTTCTTC.

Here the CDR3 reads CASSLTGQGDYGYTF. For the CDR3, the DNA is TGTGCCAGCAGCCTAACTGGACAGGGGGACTATGGCTACACCTTC. The J gene is TRBJ1-2, the V gene TRBV13; 10 bases are a match to TRBD1. CDR3 length: 15 residues. V dropped 5 bases and J dropped 3; count of bases not matched to a gene: 6. From germline, CDR1 is PRHDT and CDR2 FYEKMQ (reference sequence).

The V gene is TRBV29-1, the J gene TRBJ2-4; a weak D match, TRBD1 (6 bases). Germline V CDR1 and CDR2: SQVTM, ANQGSEA. The CDR3 extends over 13 amino acids. V lost 4 bases and J 2 bases, leaving 9 bases between the germline ends. The CDR3 region has the DNA TGCAGCGTTGCAGGGGCGACCAAAAACATTCAGTACTTC. Amino acids: CSVAGATKNIQYF. Based on the CDR3 plus reference TRBV29-1 and TRBJ2-4, the full variable domain is SAVISQKPSRDICQRGTSLTIQCQVDSQVTMMFWYRQQPGQSLTLIATANQGSEATYESGFVIDKFPISRPNLTFSTLTVSNMSPEDSSIYLCSVAGATKNIQYFGAGTRLSVL.

V usage is TRBV4-1 and J usage is TRBJ2-2, with 7 bases that match TRBD2. V was pared by 0 bases and J by 3 bases, with 7 bases of the junction left unmatched. This CDR3 region has 17 residues. Germline V gene data show CDR1 as MGHRA and CDR2 as YSYEKL. CDR3 protein: CASSQDTSGEYTGELFF. In DNA, the CDR3 is TGCGCCAGCAGCCAAGATACCAGCGGGGAGTACACCGGGGAGCTGTTTTTT.

The rearrangement uses TRBV18 and TRBJ2-3; D ambiguous. The germline V gene has CDR1 KGHSH and CDR2 LQKENI. This CDR3 contains 14 residues. V lost 6 bases and J 6 bases, leaving 16 bases between the germline ends. CDR3 DNA: TGTGCCAGCTCGACTGTCGGACGCAAGGATACGCAGTATTTT. Protein product: CASSTVGRKDTQYF. The entire variable domain, with the rest obtained from reference TRBV18 and TRBJ2-3, is as follows: NAGVMQNPRHLVRRRGQEARLRCSPMKGHSHVYWYRQLPEEGLKFMVYLQKENIIDESGMPKERFSAEFPKEGPSILRIQQVVRGDSAAYFCASSTVGRKDTQYFGPGTRLTVL.

This clone was seen a single time. The chain is built from TRBV5-6 and TRBJ1-5, with TRBD1 as a possible D gene (5 bases). Germline values: CDR1 SGHDT, CDR2 YYEEEE. V dropped 4 bases and J dropped 3 bases, with 8 bases sitting between them. The CDR3 loop spans 13 amino acids. This CDR3 reads CASSIGHNQPQHF. The CDR3 DNA sequence: TGTGCCAGCAGCATTGGACACAATCAGCCCCAGCATTTT.

To note about this clone: The sample contains more than one DNA sequence encoding this CDR3. The chain combines TRBV4-1 with TRBJ2-2, with D unresolved. Trimming took off 1 base at V and 8 bases at J, with 5 bases between the two ends. The CDR3 is 12 residues long. Germline lookup yields CDR1 MGHRA and CDR2 YSYEKL. Here the CDR3 reads CASSQGVGELFF. The DNA of the CDR3 is TGCGCCAGCAGCCAAGGGGTGGGGGAGCTGTTTTTT.

The J gene is TRBJ2-7, the V gene TRBV5-6, with TRBD1 matching over 8 bases. V trimming: 4 bases; J trimming: 3 bases; junction bases outside the gene matches: 12. This CDR3 has 16 residues. The germline CDR1 and CDR2 sequences are SGHDT and YYEEEE. This chain's CDR3 is CASSEAGTGAFYEQYF. The CDR3 DNA sequence: TGTGCCAGCAGCGAAGCCGGGACAGGCGCATTCTACGAGCAGTACTTC.

The V call is TRBV2, the J call TRBJ2-1; 9 bases map to TRBD1. Germline V CDR1 and CDR2: SNHLY, FYNNEI. V gave up 6 bases and J gave up 2 bases; unmatched junction bases: 5. The CDR3 runs to 15 residues. In DNA, the CDR3 is TGTGCCAGCAGCTCCGGGACAGGGACCTACAATGAGCAGTTCTTC. Amino acid sequence: CASSSGTGTYNEQFF.

This clone was recorded a few times. The chain recombines TRBV7-3 with TRBJ1-1; D is possibly TRBD1 (5 bases). The V end was cut by 1 base, the J end by 5 bases, with 11 bases between. This CDR3 is 14 amino acids long. Germline V gene sequence: CDR1 SGHTA, CDR2 FQGTGA. The CDR3, as DNA: TGTGCCAGCAGCTTAAAGGGGTTAGAGACTGAAGCTTTCTTT. Translating gives CASSLKGLETEAFF. The variable domain in full, with the rest retrieved from reference TRBV7-3 and TRBJ1-1, is GAGVSQTPSNKVTEKGKYVELRCDPISGHTALYWYRQSLGQGPEFLIYFQGTGAADDSGLPNDRFFAVRPEGSVSTLKIQRTERGDSAVYLCASSLKGLETEAFFGQGTRLTVV.

The J gene is TRBJ1-1, the V gene TRBV30, with D possibly matching TRBD1 (6 bases). The length of the CDR3 is 14 residues. Germline loops: CDR1 GTSNPN, CDR2 SVGIG (reference sequence). Trimming shortened V by 0 bases and J by 5 bases, and 13 bases separated the two germline ends. The CDR3 here is CAWSVDSGTTEAFF. CDR3 DNA: TGTGCCTGGAGTGTCGATTCAGGGACAACTGAAGCTTTCTTT.

To note about this clone: A read error may explain this, as a much larger clone is one base away. Other DNA sequences of this sample code for an identical CDR3. The chain is built from TRBV9 and TRBJ1-6, with D unclear. The CDR3 spans 12 residues. Germline V lookup: CDR1 SGDLS, CDR2 YYNGEE. Trimming left V 2 bases short and J 9 bases short, with 6 bases between. CDR3 sequence (DNA): TGTGCCAGCAGCGTTGGGAGTTCACCCCTCCACTTT. This codes for CASSVGSSPLHF.

CDR3 in DNA: TGTGCCAGTAGCCTGGGGTTCGGCAATCAGCCCCAGCATTTT. Translation: CASSLGFGNQPQHF. This sequence joins TRBV19 and TRBJ1-5; D unclear. The CDR3 is 14 amino acids. Germline V gene lookup returns CDR1 LNHDA and CDR2 SQIVND (reference sequence). V lost 6 bases to trimming and J lost 2 bases, with 11 bases between them.

This clone was seen a few times. The chain is built from TRBV9 and TRBJ1-5; D is unclear. V shed 0 bases and J shed 2 bases, with 3 bases lying between them. This CDR3 contains 13 residues. Germline assignment: CDR1 SGDLS and CDR2 YYNGEE. DNA of the CDR3: TGTGCCAGCAGCGTAGACGGCAATCAGCCCCAGCATTTT. This gives the protein CASSVDGNQPQHF.